These 26 T cell receptor beta chains came from one sample sequenced in a study of T cell repertoires in cytomegalovirus infection. TCRdb reprocessed the reads with MiXCR, giving one entry per CDR3 protein. The sample has fewer than 700,000 distinct CDR3 sequences, more than 20% seen once. Specimen: CD8+ T cells from PBMCs. The receptors shown here come from a human donor in good health (CMV status not recorded). Some clones in this sample may be carry-over from other donors' samples.

There are a few counts of this clonotype. This chain joins TRBV20-1 and TRBJ1-2, with TRBD1 matching 7 bases. Germline V lookup: CDR1 DFQATT, CDR2 SNEGSKA (reference sequence). The V gene end was trimmed by 6 bases and the J gene end by 4 bases; junction bases not matched to a gene: 20. The CDR3 has 17 residues. CDR3 coding DNA: TGCAGTGCCCCCTTGCTACTAGGACAGGCGGAAGGCTATGGCTACACCTTC. It encodes CSAPLLLGQAEGYGYTF.

This clonotype was seen many times. The chain couples TRBV7-2 to TRBJ1-2; a weak D match, TRBD1 (6 bases). Germline values: CDR1 SGHTA, CDR2 FQGNSA. Trimming shortened V by 5 bases and J by 7 bases, and 14 bases separated the two germline ends. The CDR3 length is 13 residues. CDR3 residues: CASSPNRALGYTF. Here the CDR3 DNA reads TGTGCCAGCAGCCCAAACAGGGCACTTGGCTACACCTTC.

The table lists this clonotype with a few counts. The chain couples TRBV7-6 to TRBJ1-4, with D possibly being TRBD1 (6 bases). V lost 5 bases and J lost 2, with 15 bases in between. CDR3 size: 16 residues. The V gene's germline CDR1 is SGHVS and CDR2 FNYEAQ. The CDR3 reads CASSKQGRTTNEKLFF. The CDR3 nucleotides read TGTGCCAGCAGCAAACAGGGAAGGACGACTAATGAAAAACTGTTTTTT.

The V call is TRBV20-1, the J call TRBJ1-1; tentative D call: TRBD1 (5 bases). Trimming shortened V by 6 bases and J by 0 bases, and 20 bases separated the two germline ends. The V gene's germline CDR1 is DFQATT and CDR2 SNEGSKA (reference sequence). The CDR3 runs 16 residues. As DNA, the CDR3 is TGCAGTGCCCCTCTAATCGGCAGGGAATTGAACACTGAAGCTTTCTTT. Amino acids: CSAPLIGRELNTEAFF.

The sample holds one count of this clonotype. The chain carries TRBV6-2 or TRBV6-3 and TRBJ1-5, with D maybe TRBD1 (6 bases). V lost 0 bases, J lost 4 bases, and 10 bases lay in between. CDR1 and CDR2 (germline): MNHEY, SVGEGT. The CDR3 extends over 15 amino acids. The CDR3 DNA is TGTGCCAGCAGTTACTCGATGGACAGAAATCAGCCCCAGCATTTT. It yields the protein CASSYSMDRNQPQHF.

The J gene is TRBJ1-1, the V gene TRBV2, with D maybe TRBD1 (6 bases). There are 17 residues in the CDR3. The germline gives CDR1 SNHLY, CDR2 FYNNEI. V was pared by 6 bases and J by 5 bases, with 25 bases between. DNA for the CDR3: TGTGCCAGCAGCGGAAAGTGGGGGGACACCGGGTGGACTGAAGCTTTCTTT. Its translation is CASSGKWGDTGWTEAFF.

This clonotype showed up just a few times. The rearrangement joins TRBV12-3 or TRBV12-4 to TRBJ1-2; D unresolved. Trimming left V 5 bases short and J 3 bases short, with 10 bases between. The CDR3 covers 13 residues. The CDR3 coding sequence is TGTGCCAGCAGTAACTCTCTGGACTATGGCTACACCTTC. Protein sequence: CASSNSLDYGYTF.

This chain links TRBV12-3 or TRBV12-4 with TRBJ1-5; 7 bases are a match to TRBD1. Losses at the gene ends were 5 bases for V and 0 bases for J; bases not matched to a gene: 10. This CDR3 has 17 amino acids. The CDR3 loop reads CASSPDRDPGSNQPQHF. CDR3 DNA: TGTGCCAGCAGTCCCGACAGGGATCCCGGTAGCAATCAGCCCCAGCATTTT.

This clonotype has more than one count but fewer than ten. The chain joins TRBV6-2 or TRBV6-3 to TRBJ1-5; 8 nucleotides line up with TRBD1. J lost 1 base, V lost 6 bases, and 5 bases had no gene match. The CDR3 covers 15 residues. CDR1 is MNHEY, CDR2 SVGEGT, per germline. The CDR3 nucleotides are TGTGCCAGCAGACCACAGGGGGAGAGCAATCAGCCCCAGCATTTT. It translates to CASRPQGESNQPQHF.

The V call is TRBV29-1, the J call TRBJ2-3; 10 bases are a match to TRBD2. The CDR3 sequence is 15 residues long. Trimming at V came to 3 bases and at J to 5 bases, leaving 8 bases not matched to a gene. CDR1 and CDR2 (germline): SQVTM, ANQGSEA. The CDR3: CSVELFLAGEDTQYF. The CDR3 DNA sequence: TGCAGCGTTGAGCTGTTCCTAGCGGGGGAAGATACGCAGTATTTT.

The chain links TRBV14 to TRBJ2-1; 9 nucleotides line up with TRBD2. Germline V gene data show CDR1 as SGHDN and CDR2 as FVKESK. The CDR3 loop spans 16 amino acids. Trimming at V came to 4 bases and at J to 4 bases, leaving 8 bases not matched to a gene. CDR3 nucleotide sequence: TGTGCCAGCAGCCCCGAACCTAGCGGGGATTACAATGAGCAGTTCTTC. It is translated as CASSPEPSGDYNEQFF.

The chain combines TRBV28 with TRBJ2-1, with a weak D call TRBD2 (7 bases). The germline gives CDR1 MDHEN, CDR2 SYDVKM. Between the trimmed V and J ends, which lost 5 bases and 2 bases, there was a span of 16 bases. The CDR3 sequence is 16 residues long. CDR3 sequence: CASSRLGGDTYNEQFF. The CDR3 DNA follows: TGTGCCAGCAGTCGCCTGGGGGGGGACACCTACAATGAGCAGTTCTTC.

The chain combines TRBV15 with TRBJ1-3, with D hard to call. V lost 0 bases and J 4 bases, leaving 10 bases between the germline ends. CDR1 and CDR2 (germline): LNHNV, YYDKDF (reference sequence). This CDR3 has 15 amino acids. As DNA, the CDR3 is TGTGCCACCAGCAGAGATTTGGGCCTCGGAAACACCATATATTTT. Its protein is CATSRDLGLGNTIYF.

The V call is TRBV10-3, the J call TRBJ1-2; D unresolved. Trimming took off 10 bases at V and 0 bases at J, with 12 bases between the two ends. Germline V gene lookup returns CDR1 ENHRY and CDR2 SYGVKD. The CDR3 extends over 13 amino acids. The CDR3 here is CATLTGANYGYTF. As DNA, the CDR3 is TGTGCCACCCTGACTGGCGCTAACTATGGCTACACCTTC.

The rearrangement uses TRBV12-3 or TRBV12-4 and TRBJ2-2; perhaps TRBD2 as D (5 bases). Trimming removed 6 bases at V and 4 bases at J, with 15 bases between. The CDR3 extends over 15 amino acids. This chain's CDR3 is CASSLSPRGTGELFF. The CDR3 DNA is TGTGCCAGCAGCCTGAGCCCCCGGGGCACCGGGGAGCTGTTTTTT.

The CDR3 protein is CASSLRGNTIYF. CDR3 nucleotide sequence: TGTGCCAGCAGTTTAAGAGGAAACACCATATATTTT. The genes are TRBV28 and TRBJ1-3; D gene ambiguous. There are 12 residues in the CDR3. Germline-derived CDR1 and CDR2 are MDHEN and SYDVKM. Trimming took off 2 bases at V and 4 bases at J, with 3 bases between the two ends.

The CDR3 DNA is TGCAGTGCTAGAGCTAAGAACACCGGGGAGCTGTTTTTT. It specifies CSARAKNTGELFF. The V call is TRBV20-1, the J call TRBJ2-2; D remains unclear. Germline assignment: CDR1 DFQATT and CDR2 SNEGSKA (reference sequence). CDR3 length: 13 amino acids. Trimming cost V 1 base and J 1 base, with 4 bases left between them.

As for this clonotype: The junction departs from germline at one end; a sequencing error may be responsible. The gene calls are TRBV19 and TRBJ1-2; perhaps TRBD1 as D (6 bases). In germline, CDR1 is LNHDA, CDR2 SQIVND (reference sequence). There are 13 residues in the CDR3. The CDR3 DNA sequence: TGTGTCAGTAGTGGACAGTGGATGGATGGCTACACCTTC. It translates to CVSSGQWMDGYTF.

There are a few counts of this clonotype. The chain couples TRBV2 to TRBJ2-7; TRBD1 or TRBD2 may be the D gene (6 bases each). Per the germline V gene, CDR1 is SNHLY and CDR2 is FYNNEI. V was clipped by 4 bases and J by 7 bases, with 20 bases between them. CDR3 size: 15 residues. CDR3 coding DNA: TGTGCCAGCAGTGGGGCCAGGGGCGAAGGGGGGGAGCAGTACGTC. This gives the protein CASSGARGEGGEQYV.

This clonotype came up many times. V and J are TRBV28 and TRBJ2-7; TRBD1 agrees at 7 bases. This CDR3 region has 15 residues. Germline CDR1 is MDHEN and CDR2 is SYDVKM. Trimming cost V 6 bases and J 2 bases; bases outside gene matches: 10. As DNA, the CDR3 is TGTGCCAGCAGCTCCATCGGGACAGCCGCCTACGAGCAGTACGTC. Residues: CASSSIGTAAYEQYV.

This chain links TRBV25-1 with TRBJ1-2; the match to TRBD1 covers 8 bases. Germline values: CDR1 MGHDK, CDR2 SYGVNS. The CDR3 runs to 13 residues. V trimming: 6 bases; J trimming: 8 bases; junction bases outside the gene matches: 8. CDR3 in amino acids: CASRSLDRDGYTF. The CDR3, as DNA: TGTGCCAGCAGATCCTTGGACAGGGACGGCTACACCTTC.

On this clonotype: One end of the junction does not line up with germline, which may come from a read error. The chain links TRBV28 to TRBJ1-1; D is perhaps TRBD1 (5 bases). CDR1 and CDR2 from the germline V gene are MDHEN and SYDVKM. The CDR3 has 14 residues. The CDR3 DNA follows: TGTGTCAGCAGCCTCGACAGAGGGAACACTGAAGCTTTCTTT. The encoded protein is CVSSLDRGNTEAFF.

This clonotype was found many times. The chain recombines TRBV7-8 with TRBJ2-1; 10 bases are shared with TRBD2. The CDR3 contains 20 residues. V lost 0 bases, J lost 0 bases, and 11 bases stayed unmatched. Germline-derived CDR1 and CDR2 are SGHVS and FQNEAQ. The CDR3 nucleotides read TGTGCCAGCAGCTTAGCGGAGAGTAGCGGGGGGCCGAGCTCCTACAATGAGCAGTTCTTC. Translating it yields CASSLAESSGGPSSYNEQFF. Based on the CDR3 plus reference TRBV7-8 and TRBJ2-1, the full variable domain is GAGVSQSPRYKVAKRGQDVALRCDPISGHVSLFWYQQALGQGPEFLTYFQNEAQLDKSGLPSDRFFAERPEGSVSTLKIQRTQQEDSAVYLCASSLAESSGGPSSYNEQFFGPGTRLTVL.

In its sample, this clonotype was seen a few times. This sequence joins TRBV5-1 and TRBJ2-7; TRBD1 aligns across 8 bases. The CDR3 length is 16 residues. J was trimmed by 5 bases and V by 0 bases; bases with no gene match: 10. Germline assignment: CDR1 SGHRS and CDR2 YFSETQ. The chain's CDR3 is CASSLAGDRGADEQYF. CDR3 nucleotide sequence: TGCGCCAGCAGCTTGGCCGGAGACAGGGGTGCAGACGAGCAGTACTTC.

The chain links TRBV12-3 or TRBV12-4 to TRBJ1-1; no firm D call. The CDR3 extends over 14 amino acids. The ends were cut back, 6 bases at V and 2 bases at J, with 13 bases in the middle. The CDR3 nucleotides read TGTGCCAGCAGGCGCGGTTACGGAAACACTGAAGCTTTCTTT. Translation: CASRRGYGNTEAFF.

This clonotype was detected a few times. The V call is TRBV29-1, the J call TRBJ1-2; 7 bases align to TRBD1. This CDR3 region has 13 residues. Per the germline V gene, CDR1 is SQVTM and CDR2 is ANQGSEA. V was pared by 6 bases and J by 0 bases, with 4 bases of the junction left unmatched. The CDR3 loop is CSVGQDPNYGYTF. CDR3 in DNA: TGCAGCGTCGGACAGGACCCTAACTATGGCTACACCTTC.